Following are 27 T cell receptor beta chains from one sample sequenced in a study of cytomegalovirus exposure and HLA in healthy donors. PCR amplification relied on 60 Vbeta primers (plus 13 Jbeta primers). Sequencing was performed with immunoSEQ multiplex PCR; in TCRdb, only in-frame clones are kept and a portion is missing. The table lists about 82,000 clones, around 79% of them singletons. Sequencing was performed on PBMCs. These TCRs come from a human donor in good health.

The gene calls are TRBV19 and TRBJ1-3; 7 bases are a match to TRBD1. CDR3 length: 14 residues. Germline CDR1 reads LNHDA; CDR2 reads SQIVND (reference sequence). Trimming took 5 bases from V and 4 from J; bases not matched to a gene: 5. The CDR3 DNA sequence: TGTGCCAGTAGTCTGACAGGGTTCGGAAACACCATATATTTT. As protein: CASSLTGFGNTIYF.

CDR3 sequence: CASSLGEGTTYNEQFF. The CDR3 DNA sequence: TGTGCCAGCAGCTTAGGTGAGGGCACCACCTACAATGAGCAGTTCTTC. This rearrangement joins TRBV11-2 to TRBJ2-1; the D gene is possibly TRBD2 (5 bases). V lost 1 base and J 2 bases, leaving 12 bases between the germline ends. CDR1 SGHAT and CDR2 FQNNGV come from the germline V gene. The CDR3 runs 16 residues.

The chain is built from TRBV5-4 and TRBJ1-1, with TRBD1 identical over 9 bases. Germline CDR1 reads SGHNT; CDR2 reads YYREEE (reference sequence). J lost 3 bases, V lost 3 bases, and 3 bases had no gene match. The CDR3 is 14 amino acids. The CDR3 region is CASSSGQGHTEAFF. CDR3 DNA: TGTGCCAGCAGCTCTGGACAGGGGCACACTGAAGCTTTCTTT. Combining the CDR3 with reference TRBV5-4 and TRBJ1-1 gives the whole variable domain ETGVTQSPTHLIKTRGQQVTLRCSSQSGHNTVSWYQQALGQGPQFIFQYYREEENGRGNFPPRFSGLQFPNYSSELNVNALELDDSALYLCASSSGQGHTEAFFGQGTRLTVV.

This chain uses TRBV11-2 with TRBJ1-2, with D possibly matching TRBD1 (5 bases). Looked up from germline, CDR1 is SGHAT and CDR2 is FQNNGV. Deletions cut 5 bases from V and 4 bases from J, with 11 bases between. The CDR3 covers 13 residues. CDR3 region: CASSPGGVYGYTF. CDR3 DNA: TGTGCCAGCAGCCCGGGGGGAGTCTATGGCTACACCTTC.

This clone has a single count. The rearrangement links TRBV12-5 to TRBJ2-1; 7 bases align to TRBD2. Germline trimming cut 6 bases from V and 7 bases from J; bases unmatched to any gene: 12. CDR3 length: 15 amino acids. Germline V gene data show CDR1 as LGHNT and CDR2 as FRNRAP. The CDR3 DNA reads as TGTGCTAGTGGATTAAGCGGGGAGGGTAGGAATGAGCAGTTCTTC. Protein: CASGLSGEGRNEQFF.

The DNA for the CDR3 is TGCGCCAGCAGCGTTACAGGGCGAGAGACGCAGTATTTT. This encodes CASSVTGRETQYF. The V gene is TRBV5-1, the J gene TRBJ2-3, with D perhaps matching TRBD1 (6 bases). The CDR3 runs to 13 residues. The ends were cut back, 4 bases at V and 9 bases at J, with 15 bases in the middle. Per germline, CDR1 SGHRS and CDR2 YFSETQ. The full variable domain, rest sourced from reference TRBV5-1 and TRBJ2-3, is KAGVTQTPRYLIKTRGQQVTLSCSPISGHRSVSWYQQTPGQGLQFLFEYFSETQRNKGNFPGRFSGRQFSNSRSEMNVSTLELGDSALYLCASSVTGRETQYFGPGTRLTVL.

The chain is built from TRBV7-9 and TRBJ1-5, with D tentatively TRBD1 (5 bases). Looked up from germline, CDR1 is SEHNR and CDR2 is FQNEAQ (reference sequence). This CDR3 is 14 amino acids long. V lost 1 base to trimming and J lost 9 bases, with 13 bases between them. The CDR3 DNA reads TGTGCCAGCAGCTTAGAGGGGAATTTTGGGCCCCAGCATTTT. This translates into CASSLEGNFGPQHF.

The rearrangement links TRBV25-1 to TRBJ1-2; the D is unclear. The CDR3 is 16 amino acids. V was clipped by 9 bases and J by 3 bases, with 23 bases between them. The germline V gene has CDR1 MGHDK and CDR2 SYGVNS. The CDR3 DNA is TGTGCCAGATACCCCCGGGCGGGAGTGATCGACTATGGCTACACCTTC. Protein product: CARYPRAGVIDYGYTF.

This chain joins TRBV5-1 and TRBJ1-6; TRBD1 aligns across 8 bases. The CDR3 runs to 17 residues. Germline V CDR1 and CDR2: SGHRS, YFSETQ. The J segment lost 6 bases and the V segment lost 0 bases, leaving 8 bases of the junction unmatched. The CDR3: CASSLAGGTGANSPLHF. The CDR3 DNA reads as TGCGCCAGCAGCTTGGCCGGTGGGACAGGCGCTAATTCACCCCTCCACTTT.

The J gene is TRBJ1-6, the V gene TRBV27, with 7 bases fitting TRBD1. The ends lost 1 base at V and 7 bases at J; junction bases unmatched: 13. Germline loops: CDR1 MNHEY, CDR2 SMNVEV (reference sequence). The CDR3 totals 18 residues. CDR3 sequence (DNA): TGTGCCAGCAGTTTATGGGGGATCTCCGGGGACAGCAATTCACCCCTCCACTTT. It encodes CASSLWGISGDSNSPLHF.

This clone was picked up one time. The rearrangement joins TRBV7-9 to TRBJ1-2; D ambiguous. CDR1 and CDR2 (germline): SEHNR, FQNEAQ (reference sequence). The CDR3 is 15 residues long. Trimming stripped 5 bases from V and 4 bases from J, with 17 bases between. The DNA for the CDR3 is TGTGCCAGCAGCCCCTCGGGGTCGGTAGCCTATGGCTACACCTTC. Translated: CASSPSGSVAYGYTF.

Ten or more counts support this clone. The chain links TRBV19 to TRBJ1-1; 9 bases are shared with TRBD1. The CDR3 runs to 13 residues. The V gene's germline CDR1 is LNHDA and CDR2 SQIVND (reference sequence). With V trimmed by 5 bases and J by 5 bases, 3 bases remained unmatched. DNA for the CDR3: TGTGCCAGTAGTGGGACAGGGCAAACTGAAGCTTTCTTT. Its protein is CASSGTGQTEAFF.

The rearrangement uses TRBV7-9 and TRBJ2-5; 7 bases fit TRBD1. The CDR3 is 12 amino acids. Germline CDR1 SEHNR, CDR2 FQNEAQ (reference sequence). Germline trimming cut 7 bases from V and 5 bases from J; bases unmatched to any gene: 4. The DNA of the CDR3 is TGTGCCAGCACCCAACAGGGGGAGACCCAGTACTTC. Protein product: CASTQQGETQYF.

The chain is built from TRBV18 and TRBJ1-1, with 9 bases aligning to TRBD1. The V gene end was trimmed by 2 bases and the J gene end by 7 bases; junction bases not matched to a gene: 8. In germline, CDR1 is KGHSH, CDR2 LQKENI. The CDR3 has 15 residues. In DNA, the CDR3 is TGTGCCAGCTCACCATTGACAGGGGGGGATGGTGAAGCTTTCTTT. The encoded protein is CASSPLTGGDGEAFF. Filled out from reference TRBV18 and TRBJ1-1, the complete variable domain reads NAGVMQNPRHLVRRRGQEARLRCSPMKGHSHVYWYRQLPEEGLKFMVYLQKENIIDESGMPKERFSAEFPKEGPSILRIQQVVRGDSAAYFCASSPLTGGDGEAFFGQGTRLTVV.

The V and J genes are TRBV7-2 and TRBJ1-6; D ambiguous. From germline, CDR1 is SGHTA and CDR2 FQGNSA. The CDR3 is made up of 16 amino acids. V was clipped by 1 base and J by 5 bases, with 12 bases between them. The CDR3 bases are TGTGCCAGCAGCTTAGGGGTTTGGAGAGATAATTCACCCCTCCACTTT. Protein: CASSLGVWRDNSPLHF. Complete variable domain (other parts from reference TRBV7-2 and TRBJ1-6): GAGVSQSPSNKVTEKGKDVELRCDPISGHTALYWYRQSLGQGLEFLIYFQGNSAPDKSGLPSDRFSAERTGGSVSTLTIQRTQQEDSAVYLCASSLGVWRDNSPLHFGNGTRLTVT.

V and J are TRBV6-5 and TRBJ1-2; D remains ambiguous. V lost 0 bases to trimming and J lost 8 bases, with 13 bases between them. CDR1 is MNHEY and CDR2 is SVGAGI in the germline V gene. The CDR3 totals 14 residues. CDR3 sequence reads: CASSYSEGLEGYTF. The CDR3 DNA reads as TGTGCCAGCAGTTACTCCGAGGGTCTGGAGGGCTACACCTTC.

V is TRBV10-1 and J is TRBJ2-1, with 12 bases matching TRBD2. V trimming: 0 bases; J trimming: 10 bases; junction bases outside the gene matches: 4. The CDR3 extends over 15 amino acids. Germline CDR1 reads WNHNN; CDR2 reads SYGVQD (reference sequence). The CDR3 loop is CASSESFGLAGEQFF. The CDR3 nucleotides are TGCGCCAGCAGTGAGTCGTTCGGACTAGCGGGGGAGCAGTTCTTC.

A remark on this clone: One junction end disagrees with the germline gene, perhaps due to a read error. The V call is TRBV6-5, the J call TRBJ1-5; D is unclear. This CDR3 has 13 amino acids. Germline lookup yields CDR1 MNHEY and CDR2 SVGAGI. The chain's CDR3 is CASSYSSGQPQNF. DNA for the CDR3: TGTGCCAGCAGTTACTCGAGCGGGCAGCCCCAGAATTTT.

The chain joins TRBV2 to TRBJ1-4; 10 positions match TRBD1. Per germline, CDR1 SNHLY and CDR2 FYNNEI. The V segment lost 4 bases and the J segment 6 bases; nucleotides outside the gene matches: 14. The CDR3 spans 18 residues. The CDR3 DNA reads TGTGCCAGCAGTGCCCCCTCCGGGACAGGGGTTTGGGATGAAAAACTGTTTTTT. It codes for CASSAPSGTGVWDEKLFF.

This chain joins TRBV7-8 and TRBJ2-1; 12 bases fit TRBD2. Trimming at V came to 5 bases and at J to 5 bases, leaving 10 bases not matched to a gene. The germline V gene has CDR1 SGHVS and CDR2 FQNEAQ. The CDR3 consists of 17 residues. CDR3: CASSPRTSGANNNEQFF. The CDR3 nucleotides read TGTGCCAGCAGCCCACGGACTAGCGGGGCAAATAACAATGAGCAGTTCTTC.

The chain employs TRBV5-6 and TRBJ1-2, with a weak D call TRBD1 (5 bases). Trimming shortened V by 4 bases and J by 7 bases, and 17 bases separated the two germline ends. Germline CDR1 and CDR2: SGHDT and YYEEEE. The CDR3 extends over 14 amino acids. The CDR3 sequence is CASSVLDNRFGYTF. CDR3 coding DNA: TGTGCCAGCAGCGTCCTGGACAACCGTTTTGGCTACACCTTC.

The rearrangement joins TRBV19 to TRBJ1-6; 7 nucleotides match TRBD1. Germline lookup yields CDR1 LNHDA and CDR2 SQIVND (reference sequence). This CDR3 has 14 amino acids. Trimming removed 7 bases from V and 10 bases from J; junction bases left unmatched: 10. The CDR3 bases are TGTGCCAGTACCTTAAACAGGGGAAAGTCACCCCTCCACTTT. Encoded protein: CASTLNRGKSPLHF.

The J gene is TRBJ2-1, the V gene TRBV28, with 7 nucleotides matching TRBD2. V was pared by 8 bases and J by 7 bases, with 14 bases of the junction left unmatched. The CDR3 consists of 15 residues. Germline V gives CDR1 MDHEN, CDR2 SYDVKM. In DNA, the CDR3 is TGTGCCAGCCGCGGTTTTACAGCGGGGACTAATGAGCAGTTCTTC. This codes for CASRGFTAGTNEQFF.

The chain employs TRBV27 and TRBJ1-1; D may be TRBD1 (5 bases). CDR1 is MNHEY, CDR2 SMNVEV, per germline (reference sequence). This CDR3 is 13 amino acids long. V was clipped by 5 bases and J by 11 bases, with 18 bases between them. The CDR3 is CASSTRDGGMAFF. For the CDR3, the DNA is TGTGCCAGCAGTACCCGGGACGGGGGAATGGCTTTCTTT.

The genes are TRBV13 and TRBJ1-6; no clear D gene. From germline, CDR1 is PRHDT and CDR2 FYEKMQ (reference sequence). Between the trimmed V and J ends, which lost 0 bases and 8 bases, there was a span of 14 bases. This CDR3 has 16 amino acids. CDR3 sequence: CASSLGVIYMDSPLHF. The CDR3 DNA sequence: TGTGCCAGCAGCTTAGGGGTCATATACATGGATTCACCCCTCCACTTT.

This clone was detected only a few times. The chain carries TRBV7-9 and TRBJ2-7; the match to TRBD1 covers 8 bases. In germline, CDR1 is SEHNR, CDR2 FQNEAQ (reference sequence). V lost 3 bases, J lost 1 base, and 5 bases stayed unmatched. The CDR3 extends over 15 amino acids. Written as DNA, the CDR3 is TGTGCCAGCAGCTTTCCGAGGACAGGGTCCTACGAGCAGTACTTC. Encoded protein: CASSFPRTGSYEQYF.

A single count supports this clone. The V call is TRBV5-4, the J call TRBJ2-7, with TRBD1 as a possible D gene (6 bases). V lost 1 base to trimming and J lost 6 bases, with 14 bases between them. The CDR3 runs to 14 residues. Germline V gene sequence: CDR1 SGHNT, CDR2 YYREEE (reference sequence). CDR3 sequence reads: CASSLRQASPEQYF. CDR3 in DNA: TGTGCCAGCAGCTTGAGACAGGCATCCCCCGAGCAGTACTTC.